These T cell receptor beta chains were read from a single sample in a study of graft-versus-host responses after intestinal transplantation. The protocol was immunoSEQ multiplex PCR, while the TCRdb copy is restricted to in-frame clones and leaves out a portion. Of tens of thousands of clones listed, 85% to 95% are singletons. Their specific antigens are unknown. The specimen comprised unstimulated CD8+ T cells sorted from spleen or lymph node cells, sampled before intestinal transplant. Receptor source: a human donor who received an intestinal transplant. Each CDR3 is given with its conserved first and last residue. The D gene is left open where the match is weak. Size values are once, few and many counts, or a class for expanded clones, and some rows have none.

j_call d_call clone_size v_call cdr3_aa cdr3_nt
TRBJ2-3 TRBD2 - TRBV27 CASSLLGLAGVDHDTQYF TGTGCCAGCAGCCTGCTGGGACTAGCGGGGGTCGATCACGATACGCAGTATTTT
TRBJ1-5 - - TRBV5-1 CASSLPGHRNQPQHF TGCGCCAGCAGCTTACCGGGACACAGGAATCAGCCCCAGCATTTT
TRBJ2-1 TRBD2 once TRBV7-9 CASSYFSGRSPYNEQFF TGTGCCAGCAGCTATTTCAGCGGGAGGTCCCCCTACAATGAGCAGTTCTTC
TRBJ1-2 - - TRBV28 CASSFHPTSYGYTF TGTGCCAGCAGTTTCCACCCAACCAGTTATGGCTACACCTTC
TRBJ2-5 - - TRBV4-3 CASSQDWRSGGLQETQYF TGCGCCAGCAGCCAAGATTGGCGTTCTGGCGGGCTCCAAGAGACCCAGTACTTC
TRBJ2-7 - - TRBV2 CASNVGEAYEQYF TGTGCCAGCAACGTGGGCGAAGCCTACGAGCAGTACTTC
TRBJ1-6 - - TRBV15 CATSLSGQPNSPLHF TGTGCCACCAGCCTTTCAGGTCAGCCAAATTCACCCCTCCACTTT
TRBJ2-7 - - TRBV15 CATSRGLTYEQYF TGTGCCACCAGCAGAGGACTGACCTACGAGCAGTACTTC
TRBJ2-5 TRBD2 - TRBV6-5 CASRPTSGGGETQYF TGTGCCAGCAGACCGACTAGCGGGGGTGGAGAGACCCAGTACTTC
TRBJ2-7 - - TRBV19 CASSIGGGEQYF TGTGCCAGTAGTATAGGGGGCGGCGAGCAGTACTTC
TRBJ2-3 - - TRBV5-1 CASSLGDTADTQYF TGCGCCAGCAGCTTGGGGGACACAGCAGATACGCAGTATTTT
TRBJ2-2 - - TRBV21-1 CASSKKRHRGVTGELFF TGTGCCAGCAGCAAAAAAAGACACCGGGGGGTCACCGGGGAGCTGTTTTTT
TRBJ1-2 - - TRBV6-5 CASSWAGVGYGYTF TGTGCCAGCAGTTGGGCGGGAGTTGGCTATGGCTACACCTTC
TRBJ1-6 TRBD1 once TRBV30 CAWSPGQGWSPLHF TGTGCCTGGAGTCCGGGACAGGGGTGGTCACCCCTCCACTTT
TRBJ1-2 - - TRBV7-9 CASSPSGENYGYTF TGTGCCAGCAGCCCCAGCGGGGAAAACTATGGCTACACCTTC
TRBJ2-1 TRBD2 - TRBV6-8 CASSLAIGLAGRYNEQFF TGTGCCAGCAGTTTAGCCATTGGACTAGCGGGAAGGTACAATGAGCAGTTCTTC
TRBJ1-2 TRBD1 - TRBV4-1 CASSQDLRDRANYGYTF TGCGCCAGCAGCCAAGATCTCAGGGACAGGGCTAACTATGGCTACACCTTC
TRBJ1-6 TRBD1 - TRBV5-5 CASSLTGQGASRSHNSPLHF TGTGCCAGCAGCCTTACGGGACAGGGGGCGTCTCGATCCCATAATTCACCCCTCCACTTT
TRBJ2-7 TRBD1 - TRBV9 CASSPGTGVPYEQYF TGTGCCAGCAGCCCAGGGACAGGGGTCCCCTACGAGCAGTACTTC
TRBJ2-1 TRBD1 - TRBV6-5 CASSGTEYNEQFF TGTGCCAGCAGTGGGACAGAATACAATGAGCAGTTCTTC
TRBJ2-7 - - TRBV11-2 CASSLDLGASREQYF TGTGCCAGCAGCTTAGATCTGGGGGCTAGCCGCGAGCAGTACTTC
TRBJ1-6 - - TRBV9 CASSSPTLEALHF TGTGCCAGCAGCTCACCGACCCTCGAGGCCCTCCACTTT
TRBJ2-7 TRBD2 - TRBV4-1 CASSQDFTSGNIYEQYF TGCGCCAGCAGCCAAGATTTCACTAGCGGGAATATCTACGAGCAGTACTTC
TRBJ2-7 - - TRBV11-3 CASGVLEGNEQYF TGTGCCAGCGGGGTACTAGAAGGGAACGAGCAGTACTTC
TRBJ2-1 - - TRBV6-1 CASSPVLSSYNEQFF TGTGCCAGCAGCCCCGTTCTCAGCTCCTACAATGAGCAGTTCTTC
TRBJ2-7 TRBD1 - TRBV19 CASSIGGGESYEQYF TGTGCCAGTAGTATAGGAGGGGGCGAGTCCTACGAGCAGTACTTC
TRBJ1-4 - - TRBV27 CASRETRNEKLFF TGTGCCAGCCGGGAGACCCGGAACGAAAAACTGTTTTTT
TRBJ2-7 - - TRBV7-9 CASSRVGQGYEQYF TGTGCCAGCAGCCGCGTGGGTCAGGGCTACGAGCAGTACTTC
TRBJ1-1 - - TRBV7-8 CASSLGSSAEAFF TGTGCCAGCAGCTTAGGGAGTAGCGCTGAAGCTTTCTTT
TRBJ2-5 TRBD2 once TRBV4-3 CASSLGPTSGGEETQYF TGCGCCAGCAGCCTGGGACCCACTAGCGGGGGGGAAGAGACCCAGTACTTC
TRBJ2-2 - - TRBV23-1 CASSRPPPGTGELFF TGCGCCAGCAGTCGCCCGCCCCCCGGCACCGGGGAGCTGTTTTTT
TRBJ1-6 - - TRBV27 CASSYGVGNSPLHF TGTGCCAGCAGTTACGGGGTAGGGAATTCACCCCTCCACTTT
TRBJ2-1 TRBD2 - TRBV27 CASSFLGTSGSDEQFF TGTGCCAGCAGTTTTTTAGGGACTAGCGGGAGCGATGAGCAGTTCTTC
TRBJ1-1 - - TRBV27 CASSLSMAGRGEAFF TGTGCCAGCAGTTTATCGATGGCAGGGCGGGGTGAAGCTTTCTTT
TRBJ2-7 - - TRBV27 CASSFTGHYEQYF TGTGCCAGCAGTTTTACAGGTCACTACGAGCAGTACTTC
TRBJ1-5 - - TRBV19 CASNEAVSYQPQHF TGTGCCAGTAATGAGGCGGTGAGTTATCAGCCCCAGCATTTT
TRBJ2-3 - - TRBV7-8 CASSRSLGWGGLTDTQYF TGTGCCAGCAGCCGAAGTCTGGGGTGGGGGGGCCTCACAGATACGCAGTATTTT
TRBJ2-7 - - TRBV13 CASSHGDNYEQYF TGTGCCAGCAGCCACGGGGACAACTACGAGCAGTACTTC
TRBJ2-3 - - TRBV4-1 CASSQAGDTDTQYF TGCGCCAGCAGCCAAGCGGGAGACACAGATACGCAGTATTTT
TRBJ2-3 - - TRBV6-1 CASSAFSTDTQYF TGTGCCAGCAGTGCGTTTAGCACAGATACGCAGTATTTT
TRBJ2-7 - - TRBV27 CASSLTAGEQYF TGTGCCAGCAGTTTAACAGCGGGCGAGCAGTACTTC
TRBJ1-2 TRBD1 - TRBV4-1 CASSQDALGTGYYGYTF TGCGCCAGCAGCCAAGATGCGTTAGGGACAGGGTACTATGGCTACACCTTC
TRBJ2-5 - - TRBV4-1 CASSQQGPETQYF TGCGCCAGCAGCCAACAGGGGCCAGAGACCCAGTACTTC
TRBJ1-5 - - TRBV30 CAWARDNGQPQHF TGTGCCTGGGCCAGGGATAACGGCCAGCCCCAGCATTTT
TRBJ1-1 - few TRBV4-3 CASSQETTEDTEAFF TGCGCCAGCAGCCAAGAAACGACAGAAGACACTGAAGCTTTCTTT